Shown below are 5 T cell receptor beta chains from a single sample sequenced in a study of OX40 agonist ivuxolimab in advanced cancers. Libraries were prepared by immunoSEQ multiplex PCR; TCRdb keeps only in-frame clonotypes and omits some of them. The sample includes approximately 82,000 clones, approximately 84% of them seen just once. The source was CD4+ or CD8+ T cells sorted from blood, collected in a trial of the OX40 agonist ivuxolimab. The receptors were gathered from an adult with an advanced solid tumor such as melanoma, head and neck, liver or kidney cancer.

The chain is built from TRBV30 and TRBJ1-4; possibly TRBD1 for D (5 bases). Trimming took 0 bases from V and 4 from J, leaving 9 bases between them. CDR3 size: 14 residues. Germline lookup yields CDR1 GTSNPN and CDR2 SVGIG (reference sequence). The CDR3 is CAWSVSQVNEKLFF. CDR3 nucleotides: TGTGCCTGGAGTGTCTCACAGGTTAATGAAAAACTGTTTTTT.

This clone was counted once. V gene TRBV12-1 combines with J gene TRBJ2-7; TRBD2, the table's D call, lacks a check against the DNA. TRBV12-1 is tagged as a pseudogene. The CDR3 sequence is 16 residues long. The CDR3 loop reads CASSFTTGGTTYEQYF. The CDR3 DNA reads TGTGCCAGCAGCTTCACAACCGGCGGGACTACCTACGAGCAGTACTTC.

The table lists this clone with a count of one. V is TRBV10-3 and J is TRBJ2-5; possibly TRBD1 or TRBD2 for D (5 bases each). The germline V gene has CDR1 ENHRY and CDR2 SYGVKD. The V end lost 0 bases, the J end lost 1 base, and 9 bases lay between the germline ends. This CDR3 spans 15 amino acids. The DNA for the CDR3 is TGTGCCATCAGTGAGTCGTTGGGGGTCCAAGAGACCCAGTACTTC. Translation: CAISESLGVQETQYF.

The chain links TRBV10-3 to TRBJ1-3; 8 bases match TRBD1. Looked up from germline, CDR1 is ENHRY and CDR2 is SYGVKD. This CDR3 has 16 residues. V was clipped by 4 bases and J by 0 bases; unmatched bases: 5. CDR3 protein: CAISGGQANSGNTIYF. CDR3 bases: TGTGCCATCAGTGGGGGACAGGCCAACTCTGGAAACACCATATATTTT.

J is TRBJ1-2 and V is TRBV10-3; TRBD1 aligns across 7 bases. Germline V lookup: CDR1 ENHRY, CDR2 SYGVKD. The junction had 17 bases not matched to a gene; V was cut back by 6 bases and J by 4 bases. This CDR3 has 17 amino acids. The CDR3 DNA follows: TGTGCCATCAGCGGGGGCCATTCGGCAGGGGGTGGCTATGGCTACACCTTC. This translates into CAISGGHSAGGGYGYTF.